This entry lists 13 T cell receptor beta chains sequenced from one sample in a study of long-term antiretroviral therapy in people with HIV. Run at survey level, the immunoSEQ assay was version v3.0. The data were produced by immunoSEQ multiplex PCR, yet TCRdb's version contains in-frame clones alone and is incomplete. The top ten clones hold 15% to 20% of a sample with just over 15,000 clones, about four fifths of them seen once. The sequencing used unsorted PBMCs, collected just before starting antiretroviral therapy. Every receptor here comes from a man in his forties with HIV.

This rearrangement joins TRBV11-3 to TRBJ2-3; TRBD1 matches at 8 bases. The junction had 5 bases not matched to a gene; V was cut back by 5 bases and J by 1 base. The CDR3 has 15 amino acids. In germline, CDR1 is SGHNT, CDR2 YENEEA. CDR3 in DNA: TGTGCCAGCAGCCAGCGGACAGGGCGCACAGATACGCAGTATTTT. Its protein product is CASSQRTGRTDTQYF.

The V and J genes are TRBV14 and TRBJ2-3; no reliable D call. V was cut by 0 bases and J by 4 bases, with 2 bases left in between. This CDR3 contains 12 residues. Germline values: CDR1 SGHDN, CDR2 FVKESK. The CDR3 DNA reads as TGTGCCAGCAGCCAAGACCCAGATACGCAGTATTTT. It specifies CASSQDPDTQYF.

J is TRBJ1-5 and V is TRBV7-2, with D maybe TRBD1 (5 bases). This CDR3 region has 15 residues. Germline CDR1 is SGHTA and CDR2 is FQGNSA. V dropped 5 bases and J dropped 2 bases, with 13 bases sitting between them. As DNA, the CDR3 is TGTGCCAGCAGCCCCCGCGGGGGGGGCAATCAGCCCCAGCATTTT. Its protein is CASSPRGGGNQPQHF.

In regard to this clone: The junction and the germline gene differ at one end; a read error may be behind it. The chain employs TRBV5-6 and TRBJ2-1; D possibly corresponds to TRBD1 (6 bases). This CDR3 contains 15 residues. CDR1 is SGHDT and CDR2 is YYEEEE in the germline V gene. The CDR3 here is CASRLAVGAWNEQFF. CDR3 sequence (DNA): TGTGCCAGCAGATTGGCTGTGGGGGCTTGGAATGAGCAGTTCTTC.

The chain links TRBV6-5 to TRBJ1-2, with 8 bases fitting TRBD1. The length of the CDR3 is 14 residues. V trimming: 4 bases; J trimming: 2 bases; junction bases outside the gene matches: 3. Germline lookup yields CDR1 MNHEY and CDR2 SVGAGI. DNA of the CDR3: TGTGCCAGCAGTTGGGGGACAGGCAACTATGGCTACACCTTC. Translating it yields CASSWGTGNYGYTF.

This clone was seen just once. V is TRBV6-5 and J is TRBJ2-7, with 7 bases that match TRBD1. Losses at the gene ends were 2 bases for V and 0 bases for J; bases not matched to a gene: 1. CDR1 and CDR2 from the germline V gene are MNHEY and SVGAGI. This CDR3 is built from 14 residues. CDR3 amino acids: CASSYRGHSYEQYF. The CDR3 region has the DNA TGTGCCAGCAGTTACAGGGGGCACTCCTACGAGCAGTACTTC.

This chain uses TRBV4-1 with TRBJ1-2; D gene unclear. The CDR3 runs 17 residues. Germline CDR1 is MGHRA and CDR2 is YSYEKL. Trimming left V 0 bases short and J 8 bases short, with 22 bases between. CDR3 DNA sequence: TGCGCCAGCAGCCAAGATACCGCTCTGGCCGGGAGGGTAGGCTACACCTTC. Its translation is CASSQDTALAGRVGYTF.

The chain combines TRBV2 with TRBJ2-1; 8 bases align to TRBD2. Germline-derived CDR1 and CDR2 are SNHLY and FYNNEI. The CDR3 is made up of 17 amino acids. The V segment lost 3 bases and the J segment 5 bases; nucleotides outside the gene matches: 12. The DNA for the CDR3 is TGTGCCAGCAGTGAGAGACTCACCGGGACTAGAGACAATGAGCAGTTCTTC. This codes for CASSERLTGTRDNEQFF.

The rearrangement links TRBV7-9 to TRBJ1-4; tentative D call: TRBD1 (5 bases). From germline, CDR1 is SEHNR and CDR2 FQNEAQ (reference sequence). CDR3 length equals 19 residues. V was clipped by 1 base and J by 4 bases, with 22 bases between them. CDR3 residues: CASSLVGARSFVNNEKLFF. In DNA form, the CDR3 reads TGTGCCAGCAGCTTAGTCGGGGCGCGGTCATTTGTGAATAATGAAAAACTGTTTTTT. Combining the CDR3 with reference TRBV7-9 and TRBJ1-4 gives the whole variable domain DTGVSQNPRHKITKRGQNVTFRCDPISEHNRLYWYRQTLGQGPEFLTYFQNEAQLEKSRLLSDRFSAERPKGSFSTLEIQRTEQGDSAMYLCASSLVGARSFVNNEKLFFGSGTQLSVL.

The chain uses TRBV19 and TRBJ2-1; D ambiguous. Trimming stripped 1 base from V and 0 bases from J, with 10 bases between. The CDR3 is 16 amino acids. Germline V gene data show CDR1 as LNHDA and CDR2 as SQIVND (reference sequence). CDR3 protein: CASSIGRSSSYNEQFF. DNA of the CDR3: TGTGCCAGTAGTATAGGACGCTCCAGCTCCTACAATGAGCAGTTCTTC.

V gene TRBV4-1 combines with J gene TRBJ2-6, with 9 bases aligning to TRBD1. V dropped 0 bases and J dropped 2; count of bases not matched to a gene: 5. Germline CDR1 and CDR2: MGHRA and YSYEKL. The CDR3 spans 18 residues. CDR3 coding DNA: TGCGCCAGCAGCCAAGAACAGGGGGCCCGTCCTGGGGCCAACGTCCTGACTTTC. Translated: CASSQEQGARPGANVLTF.

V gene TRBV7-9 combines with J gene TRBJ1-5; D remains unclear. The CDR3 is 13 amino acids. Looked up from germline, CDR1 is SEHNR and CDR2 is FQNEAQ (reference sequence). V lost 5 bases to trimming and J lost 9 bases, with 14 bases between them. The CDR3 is CASSLDEGGPQHF. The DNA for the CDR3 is TGTGCCAGCAGCCTTGACGAGGGTGGGCCCCAGCATTTT.

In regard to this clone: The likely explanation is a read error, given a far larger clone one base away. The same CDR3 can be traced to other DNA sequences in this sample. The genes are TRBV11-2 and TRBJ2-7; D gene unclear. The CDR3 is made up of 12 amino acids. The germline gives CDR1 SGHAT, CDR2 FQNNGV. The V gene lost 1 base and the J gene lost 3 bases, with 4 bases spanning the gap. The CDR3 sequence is CASSLAYYEQYF. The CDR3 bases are TGTGCCAGCAGCTTAGCATACTACGAGCAGTACTTC.